This T cell receptor beta chain was found in a study of blood T cell repertoires in COVID-19. Generated by immunoSEQ multiplex PCR, the TCRdb table keeps only in-frame clones and is missing some. The table lists 200,000 to 250,000 clones, approximately 90% of them singletons. V was pared by 5 bases and J by 0 bases, with 11 bases between. The CDR3 has 14 amino acids. Germline CDR1 SEHNR, CDR2 FQNEAQ (reference sequence). Sequencing was performed on peripheral blood. The J gene is TRBJ2-7, the V gene TRBV7-9, with D possibly TRBD1 on 5 matching bases. The sequence derives from a man younger than 40 with COVID-19, enrolled during active disease. The CDR3 loop reads CASSITGSSYEQYF. CDR3 sequence (DNA): TGTGCCAGCAGCATTACAGGTAGCTCCTACGAGCAGTACTTC.